The 20 T cell receptor beta chains in this list originate from one sample, sequenced in a study of shared clonotypes between healthy human individuals. This table comes from immunoSEQ multiplex PCR, and its TCRdb copy is limited to in-frame clones, with some not included. Of more than 2,000,000 clones in the sample, around nine tenths were seen once. The sample comprised naive CD4+ T cells sorted from blood. Indicated subset: CD45RA+ positively selected. The receptors originated from a man between 18 and 29 years old in good health.

This chain joins TRBV30 and TRBJ2-5; D remains unclear. The CDR3 has 12 residues. The germline V gene encodes CDR1 GTSNPN and CDR2 SVGIG (reference sequence). Trimming removed 2 bases from V and 5 bases from J, with 9 bases in between. The CDR3 is CAWSQGLETQYF. In nucleotides, the CDR3 is TGTGCCTGGAGTCAAGGGTTGGAGACCCAGTACTTC.

This clone came up once. V and J are TRBV5-1 and TRBJ2-7; possible D gene TRBD1, 5 bases. Trimming took off 3 bases at V and 7 bases at J, with 17 bases between the two ends. Per the germline V gene, CDR1 is SGHRS and CDR2 is YFSETQ. CDR3 length: 14 amino acids. CDR3: CASSSPTSNREQYF. CDR3 DNA: TGCGCCAGCAGCTCCCCTACCTCAAACAGGGAGCAGTACTTC.

This chain uses TRBV30 with TRBJ2-1; 9 nucleotides align to TRBD2. The CDR3 extends over 14 amino acids. Per germline, CDR1 GTSNPN and CDR2 SVGIG (reference sequence). The V gene end was trimmed by 3 bases and the J gene end by 4 bases; junction bases not matched to a gene: 4. Here the CDR3 reads CAWRREGRYNEQFF. DNA for the CDR3: TGTGCCTGGAGGCGGGAGGGCCGGTACAATGAGCAGTTCTTC.

The CDR3 DNA sequence: TGTGCCAGTAGTATCGGGGGCGGCATCGGAGAGACCCAGTACTTC. It specifies CASSIGGGIGETQYF. The J gene is TRBJ2-5, the V gene TRBV19; either TRBD1 or TRBD2 may supply D (6 bases each). Germline V gives CDR1 LNHDA, CDR2 SQIVND (reference sequence). The CDR3 extends over 15 amino acids. V gave up 3 bases and J gave up 4 bases, with 15 bases separating them.

This clone appeared a single time. This chain links TRBV5-4 with TRBJ2-2, with D tentatively TRBD1 (5 bases). Trimming shortened V by 1 base and J by 6 bases, and 13 bases separated the two germline ends. This CDR3 spans 15 amino acids. Germline-derived CDR1 and CDR2 are SGHNT and YYREEE (reference sequence). This CDR3 is CASSLKGKKSGELFF. DNA of the CDR3: TGTGCCAGCAGCTTGAAGGGGAAAAAGTCCGGGGAGCTGTTTTTT.

The chain recombines TRBV5-1 with TRBJ2-1, with D possibly being TRBD2 (6 bases). Per germline, CDR1 SGHRS and CDR2 YFSETQ. V was clipped by 0 bases and J by 4 bases, with 14 bases between them. The CDR3 runs to 16 residues. The CDR3 loop reads CASSLDAAGTYNEQFF. For the CDR3, the DNA is TGCGCCAGCAGCTTGGACGCGGCGGGAACTTACAATGAGCAGTTCTTC.

The rearrangement uses TRBV7-2 and TRBJ1-3; 7 bases line up with TRBD1. The length of the CDR3 is 15 residues. The junction had 8 bases not matched to a gene; V was cut back by 5 bases and J by 4 bases. Germline V CDR1 and CDR2: SGHTA, FQGNSA. Written as DNA, the CDR3 is TGTGCCAGCAGCGAGGGAATGACAGGGGGAAACACCATATATTTT. Encoded protein: CASSEGMTGGNTIYF.

The rearrangement joins TRBV5-1 to TRBJ2-3; 7 bases are shared with TRBD1. Germline loops: CDR1 SGHRS, CDR2 YFSETQ. With V trimmed by 1 base and J by 5 bases, 16 bases remained unmatched. The CDR3 loop spans 18 amino acids. CDR3 nucleotide sequence: TGCGCCAGCAGCTTGACCCTGAAGACAGGGCCCGGCGGAGATACGCAGTATTTT. Encoded protein: CASSLTLKTGPGGDTQYF.

The chain carries TRBV5-1 and TRBJ2-7, with 14 bases aligning to TRBD2. CDR1 is SGHRS and CDR2 is YFSETQ in the germline V gene. CDR3 length: 16 residues. V trimming: 3 bases; J trimming: 2 bases; junction bases outside the gene matches: 4. The CDR3 sequence is CASSSWTSGRPYEQYF. CDR3 sequence (DNA): TGCGCCAGCAGCTCTTGGACTAGCGGGAGGCCCTACGAGCAGTACTTC. The full variable domain, completed using reference TRBV5-1 and TRBJ2-7, is KAGVTQTPRYLIKTRGQQVTLSCSPISGHRSVSWYQQTPGQGLQFLFEYFSETQRNKGNFPGRFSGRQFSNSRSEMNVSTLELGDSALYLCASSSWTSGRPYEQYFGPGTRLTVT.

For the CDR3, the DNA is TGCGCCAGCAGCCAAGATGGGGCCATATCCTATGGCTACACCTTC. Protein product: CASSQDGAISYGYTF. The J gene is TRBJ1-2, the V gene TRBV4-1; maybe TRBD1 (5 bases). V was shortened by 0 bases and J by 4 bases, with 12 bases between the two germline ends. CDR1 MGHRA and CDR2 YSYEKL come from the germline V gene. This CDR3 has 15 residues.

The chain uses TRBV15 and TRBJ2-5, with D possibly being TRBD1 or TRBD2 (5 bases each). The CDR3 sequence is 14 residues long. V was shortened by 1 base and J by 4 bases, with 10 bases between the two germline ends. Germline lookup yields CDR1 LNHNV and CDR2 YYDKDF (reference sequence). The CDR3 protein is CATSRGGDIETQYF. The CDR3 DNA sequence: TGTGCCACCAGCAGAGGAGGGGATATAGAGACCCAGTACTTC.

Comments on this clone: Other DNA variants within this sample encode the same CDR3. The chain couples TRBV30 to TRBJ2-5, with D uncertain. Germline lookup yields CDR1 GTSNPN and CDR2 SVGIG (reference sequence). The V end lost 0 bases, the J end lost 1 base, and 6 bases lay between the germline ends. The CDR3 runs to 13 residues. Here the CDR3 reads CAWSVGIQETQYF. The DNA for the CDR3 is TGTGCCTGGAGTGTGGGGATCCAAGAGACCCAGTACTTC.

This clone was recorded once. The same CDR3 also results from other DNA sequences found in this sample. J is TRBJ2-7 and V is TRBV18, with 9 bases matching TRBD1. Germline assignment: CDR1 KGHSH and CDR2 LQKENI. With 4 bases clipped from V and 3 bases from J, the junction kept 1 base outside the gene matches. CDR3 size: 13 residues. CDR3 in DNA: TGTGCCAGCTCACAGGGACAGGGCTACGAGCAGTACTTC. Its protein is CASSQGQGYEQYF.

The chain recombines TRBV4-1 with TRBJ1-6, with a possible D match to TRBD1 (5 bases). CDR1 is MGHRA, CDR2 YSYEKL, per germline. This CDR3 is 15 amino acids long. The ends were cut back, 1 base at V and 6 bases at J, with 10 bases in the middle. The CDR3 region has the DNA TGCGCCAGCAGCCAAGTGGGCAGGGTTAATTCACCCCTCCACTTT. This gives the protein CASSQVGRVNSPLHF.

J is TRBJ2-3 and V is TRBV5-1; TRBD2 aligns across 12 bases. The trim removed 5 bases at V and 2 bases at J, leaving 6 bases unmatched. This CDR3 is built from 16 residues. In germline, CDR1 is SGHRS, CDR2 YFSETQ. The chain's CDR3 is CASRRGTSGSTDTQYF. The CDR3 region has the DNA TGCGCCAGCAGGAGGGGGACTAGCGGGTCCACAGATACGCAGTATTTT.

The rearrangement uses TRBV18 and TRBJ1-5, with no clear D. This CDR3 has 13 amino acids. From germline, CDR1 is KGHSH and CDR2 LQKENI. V was clipped by 6 bases and J by 9 bases, with 15 bases between them. CDR3 coding DNA: TGTGCCAGCTCCCCCTACGATTCATGGCCCCAGCATTTT. It is translated as CASSPYDSWPQHF.

This rearrangement joins TRBV6-1 to TRBJ2-7, with 11 bases fitting TRBD2. Unmatched junction bases numbered 9, after V lost 8 bases and J lost 3 bases. This CDR3 contains 15 residues. Germline CDR1 MNHNS, CDR2 SASEGT. The CDR3 region is CASFPGLAGFYEQYF. CDR3 sequence (DNA): TGTGCCAGCTTCCCCGGACTAGCGGGCTTCTACGAGCAGTACTTC.

The chain is built from TRBV29-1 and TRBJ2-7, with TRBD2 matching over 14 bases. The CDR3 runs to 18 residues. V shed 6 bases and J 1 base; nucleotides not matched to a gene: 14. Germline CDR1 SQVTM, CDR2 ANQGSEA. The CDR3 is CSVDTGTSGGASSYEQYF. CDR3 DNA: TGCAGCGTGGATACCGGGACTAGCGGGGGTGCATCATCCTACGAGCAGTACTTC.

Turning to this clone: Other nucleotide sequences from this sample produce the same CDR3. V and J are TRBV9 and TRBJ1-4; a possible D gene is TRBD1 (5 bases). Trimming removed 0 bases at V and 7 bases at J, with 10 bases between. The CDR3 extends over 14 amino acids. In germline, CDR1 is SGDLS, CDR2 YYNGEE. CDR3: CASSVDRGGEKLFF. As DNA, the CDR3 is TGTGCCAGCAGCGTAGATAGGGGAGGTGAAAAACTGTTTTTT.

This sequence joins TRBV4-1 and TRBJ1-5; D is perhaps TRBD1 (5 bases). The V gene lost 6 bases and the J gene lost 0 bases, with 12 bases spanning the gap. Germline CDR1 MGHRA, CDR2 YSYEKL. This CDR3 comprises 15 residues. The CDR3 region is CASRWRGDSNQPQHF. In DNA form, the CDR3 reads TGCGCCAGCAGGTGGAGGGGCGATAGCAATCAGCCCCAGCATTTT.